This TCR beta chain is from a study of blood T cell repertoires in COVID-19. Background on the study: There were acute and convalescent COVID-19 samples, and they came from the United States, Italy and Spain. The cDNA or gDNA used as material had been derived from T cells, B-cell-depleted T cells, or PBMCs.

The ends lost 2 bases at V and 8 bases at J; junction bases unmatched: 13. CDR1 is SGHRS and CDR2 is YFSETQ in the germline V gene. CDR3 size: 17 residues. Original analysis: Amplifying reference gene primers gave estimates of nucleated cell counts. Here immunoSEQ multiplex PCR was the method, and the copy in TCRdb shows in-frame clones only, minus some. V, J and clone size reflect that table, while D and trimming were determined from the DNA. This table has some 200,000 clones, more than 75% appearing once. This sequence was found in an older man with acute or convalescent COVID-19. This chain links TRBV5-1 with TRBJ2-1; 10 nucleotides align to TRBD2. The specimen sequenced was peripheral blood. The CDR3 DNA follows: TGCGCCAGCAGCTTCGTGTTAGCGGGGGGCCCTCGGTATGAGCAGTTCTTC. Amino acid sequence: CASSFVLAGGPRYEQFF.